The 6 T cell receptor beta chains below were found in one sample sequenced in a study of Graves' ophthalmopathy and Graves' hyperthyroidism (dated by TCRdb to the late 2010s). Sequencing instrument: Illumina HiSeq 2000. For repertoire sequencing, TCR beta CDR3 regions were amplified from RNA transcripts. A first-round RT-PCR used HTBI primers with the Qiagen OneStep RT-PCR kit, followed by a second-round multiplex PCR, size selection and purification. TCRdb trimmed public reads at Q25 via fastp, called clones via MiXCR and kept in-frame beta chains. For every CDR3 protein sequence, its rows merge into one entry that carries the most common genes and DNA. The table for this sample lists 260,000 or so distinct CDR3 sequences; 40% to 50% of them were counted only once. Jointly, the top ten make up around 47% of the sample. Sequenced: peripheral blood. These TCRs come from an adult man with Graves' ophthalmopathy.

The CDR3 coding sequence is TGTGCCAGTAGTCGGACAGGGACGAGCAATCAGCCCCAGCATTTT. It specifies CASSRTGTSNQPQHF. The chain uses TRBV19 and TRBJ1-5; 8 nucleotides match TRBD1. Germline CDR1 LNHDA, CDR2 SQIVND (reference sequence). The CDR3 extends over 15 amino acids. With 5 bases clipped from V and 1 base from J, the junction kept 4 bases outside the gene matches.

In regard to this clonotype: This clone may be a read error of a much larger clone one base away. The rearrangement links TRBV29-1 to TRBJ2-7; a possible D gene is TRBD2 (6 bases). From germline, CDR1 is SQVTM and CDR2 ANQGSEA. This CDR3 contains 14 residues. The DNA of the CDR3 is TGCAGCGTTCTCGTGGGGGGAAGCTCCTACGAGCAGCACTTC. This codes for CSVLVGGSSYEQHF.

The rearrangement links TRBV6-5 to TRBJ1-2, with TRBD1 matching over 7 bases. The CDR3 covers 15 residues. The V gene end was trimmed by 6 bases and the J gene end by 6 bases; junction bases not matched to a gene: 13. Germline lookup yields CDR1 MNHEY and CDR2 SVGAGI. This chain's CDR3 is CASSTEPRQGDGYTF. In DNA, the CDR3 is TGTGCCAGCAGCACTGAACCCCGACAGGGCGATGGCTACACCTTC.

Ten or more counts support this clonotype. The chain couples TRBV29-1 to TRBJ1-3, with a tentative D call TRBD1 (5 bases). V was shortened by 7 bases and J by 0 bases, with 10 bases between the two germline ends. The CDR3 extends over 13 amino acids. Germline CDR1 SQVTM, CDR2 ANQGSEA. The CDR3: CSGQLSSGNTIYF. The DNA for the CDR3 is TGCAGCGGACAGTTATCCTCTGGAAACACCATATATTTT.

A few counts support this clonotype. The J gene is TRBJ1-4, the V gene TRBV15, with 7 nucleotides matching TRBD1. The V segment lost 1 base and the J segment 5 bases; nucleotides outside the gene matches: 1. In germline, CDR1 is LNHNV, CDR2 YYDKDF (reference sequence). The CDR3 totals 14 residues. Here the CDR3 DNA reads TGTGCCACCAGCAGAGCAGGGGGGAATGAAAAACTGTTTTTT. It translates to CATSRAGGNEKLFF.

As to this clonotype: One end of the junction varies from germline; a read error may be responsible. This chain's CDR3 is CASSPTGGADTQYF. The CDR3 nucleotides are TGTGCCAGCAGTCCGACAGGGGGCGCGGATACGCAGTATTTT. The chain combines TRBV24-1 with TRBJ2-3; the match to TRBD1 covers 10 bases. This CDR3 is built from 14 residues. CDR1 KGHDR and CDR2 SFDVKD come from the germline V gene.